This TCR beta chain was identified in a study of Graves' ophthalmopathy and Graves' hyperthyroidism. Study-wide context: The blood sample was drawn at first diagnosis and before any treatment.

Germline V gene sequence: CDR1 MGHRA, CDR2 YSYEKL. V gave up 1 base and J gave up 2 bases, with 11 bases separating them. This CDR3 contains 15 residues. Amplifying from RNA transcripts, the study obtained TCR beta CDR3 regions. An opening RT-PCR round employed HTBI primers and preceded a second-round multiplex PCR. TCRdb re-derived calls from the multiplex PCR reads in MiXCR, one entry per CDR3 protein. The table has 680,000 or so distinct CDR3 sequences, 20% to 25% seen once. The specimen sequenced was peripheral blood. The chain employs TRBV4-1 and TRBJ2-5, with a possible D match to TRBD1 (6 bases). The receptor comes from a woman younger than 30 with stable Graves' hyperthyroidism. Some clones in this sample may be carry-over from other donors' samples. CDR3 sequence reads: CASSQGTRGQETQYF. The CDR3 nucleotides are TGCGCCAGCAGCCAAGGGACAAGGGGGCAAGAGACCCAGTACTTC.